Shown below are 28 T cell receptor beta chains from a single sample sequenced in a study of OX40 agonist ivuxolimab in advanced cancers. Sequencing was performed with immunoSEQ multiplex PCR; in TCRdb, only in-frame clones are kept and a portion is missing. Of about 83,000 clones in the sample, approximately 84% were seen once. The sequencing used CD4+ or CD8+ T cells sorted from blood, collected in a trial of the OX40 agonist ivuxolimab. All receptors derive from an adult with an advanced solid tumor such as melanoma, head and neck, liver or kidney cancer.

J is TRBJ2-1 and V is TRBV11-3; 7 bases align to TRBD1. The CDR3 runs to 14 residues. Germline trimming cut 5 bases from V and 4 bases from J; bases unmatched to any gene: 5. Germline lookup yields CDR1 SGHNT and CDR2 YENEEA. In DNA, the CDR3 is TGTGCCAGCAGCCCCGAGGACAGGTACAATGAGCAGTTCTTC. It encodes CASSPEDRYNEQFF.

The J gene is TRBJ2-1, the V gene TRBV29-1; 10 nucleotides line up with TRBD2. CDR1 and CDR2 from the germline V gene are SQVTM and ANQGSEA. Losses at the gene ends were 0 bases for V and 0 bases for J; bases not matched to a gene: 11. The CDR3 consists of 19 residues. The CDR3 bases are TGCAGCGTTGAAGATCTAAGCGGGAGGGCCCTCGGCTCCTACAATGAGCAGTTCTTC. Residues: CSVEDLSGRALGSYNEQFF.

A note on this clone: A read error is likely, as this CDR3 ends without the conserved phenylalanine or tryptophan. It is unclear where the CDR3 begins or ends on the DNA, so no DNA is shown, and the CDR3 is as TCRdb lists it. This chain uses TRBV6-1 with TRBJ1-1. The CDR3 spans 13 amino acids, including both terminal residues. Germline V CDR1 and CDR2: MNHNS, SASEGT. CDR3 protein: CASSERFLTPAAI.

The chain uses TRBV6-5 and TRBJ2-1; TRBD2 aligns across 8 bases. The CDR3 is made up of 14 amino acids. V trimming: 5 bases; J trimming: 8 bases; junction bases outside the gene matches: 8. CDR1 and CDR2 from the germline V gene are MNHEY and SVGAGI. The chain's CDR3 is CASSPGGSRDEQFF. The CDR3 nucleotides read TGTGCCAGCAGTCCGGGAGGGAGTAGGGATGAGCAGTTCTTC.

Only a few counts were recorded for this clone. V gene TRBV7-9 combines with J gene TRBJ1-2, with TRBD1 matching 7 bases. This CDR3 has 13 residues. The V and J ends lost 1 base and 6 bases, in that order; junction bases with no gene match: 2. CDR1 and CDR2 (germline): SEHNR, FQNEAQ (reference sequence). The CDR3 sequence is CASSLGTGDGYTF. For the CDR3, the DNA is TGTGCCAGCAGCTTAGGGACAGGAGATGGCTACACCTTC.

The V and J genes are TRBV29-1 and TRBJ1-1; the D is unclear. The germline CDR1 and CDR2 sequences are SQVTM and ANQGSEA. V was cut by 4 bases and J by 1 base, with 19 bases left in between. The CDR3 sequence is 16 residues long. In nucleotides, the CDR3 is TGCAGCGTTGCATTCGGGAAATCTGGTTCGAACACTGAAGCTTTCTTT. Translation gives CSVAFGKSGSNTEAFF.

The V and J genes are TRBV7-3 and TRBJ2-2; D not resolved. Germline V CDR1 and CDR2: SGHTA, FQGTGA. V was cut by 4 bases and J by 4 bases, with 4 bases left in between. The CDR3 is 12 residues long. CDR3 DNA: TGTGCCAGCAGCTCACTCACCGGGGAGCTGTTTTTT. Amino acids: CASSSLTGELFF.

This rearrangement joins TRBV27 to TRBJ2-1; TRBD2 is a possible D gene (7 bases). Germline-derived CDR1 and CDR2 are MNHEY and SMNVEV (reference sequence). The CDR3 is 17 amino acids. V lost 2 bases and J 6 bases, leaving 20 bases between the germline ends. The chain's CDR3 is CASSLRGAGRASNEQFF. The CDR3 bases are TGTGCCAGCAGTTTAAGGGGGGCGGGGAGGGCCTCCAATGAGCAGTTCTTC.

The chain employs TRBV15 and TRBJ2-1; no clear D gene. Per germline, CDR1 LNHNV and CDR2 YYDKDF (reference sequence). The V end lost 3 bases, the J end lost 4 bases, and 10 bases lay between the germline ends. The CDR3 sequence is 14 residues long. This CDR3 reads CATSRSLGYNEQFF. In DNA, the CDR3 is TGTGCCACCAGCAGGTCCTTGGGATACAATGAGCAGTTCTTC.

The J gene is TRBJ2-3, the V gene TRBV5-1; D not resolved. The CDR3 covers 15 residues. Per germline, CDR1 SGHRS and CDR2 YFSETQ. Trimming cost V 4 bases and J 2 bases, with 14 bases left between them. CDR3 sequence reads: CASSPKFGHTDTQYF. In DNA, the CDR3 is TGCGCCAGCAGCCCTAAATTCGGGCACACAGATACGCAGTATTTT.

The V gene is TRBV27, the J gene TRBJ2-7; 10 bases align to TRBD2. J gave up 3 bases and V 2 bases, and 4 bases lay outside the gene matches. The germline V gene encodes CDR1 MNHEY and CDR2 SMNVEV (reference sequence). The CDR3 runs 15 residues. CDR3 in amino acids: CASSLLAGVDYEQYF. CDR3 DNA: TGTGCCAGCAGTTTACTAGCGGGAGTAGACTACGAGCAGTACTTC.

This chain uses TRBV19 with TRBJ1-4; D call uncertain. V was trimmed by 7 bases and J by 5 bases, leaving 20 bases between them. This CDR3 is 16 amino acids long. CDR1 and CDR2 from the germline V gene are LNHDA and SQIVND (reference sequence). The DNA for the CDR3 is TGTGCCAGTAACGGCAATCAAGGGCACCCGAATGAAAAACTGTTTTTT. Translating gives CASNGNQGHPNEKLFF.

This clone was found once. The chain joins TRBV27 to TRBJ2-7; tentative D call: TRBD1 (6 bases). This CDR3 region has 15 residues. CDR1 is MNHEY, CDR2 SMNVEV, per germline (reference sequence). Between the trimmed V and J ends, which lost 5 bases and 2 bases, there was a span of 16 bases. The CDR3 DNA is TGTGCCAGCAGTAAACCAGGACAGTCAACCTACGAGCAGTACTTC. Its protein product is CASSKPGQSTYEQYF.

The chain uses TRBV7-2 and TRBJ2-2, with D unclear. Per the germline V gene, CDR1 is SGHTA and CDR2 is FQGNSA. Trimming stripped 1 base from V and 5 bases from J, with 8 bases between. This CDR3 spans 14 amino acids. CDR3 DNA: TGTGCCAGCAGCTTAGTACCTCGAACCGGGGAGCTGTTTTTT. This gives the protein CASSLVPRTGELFF.

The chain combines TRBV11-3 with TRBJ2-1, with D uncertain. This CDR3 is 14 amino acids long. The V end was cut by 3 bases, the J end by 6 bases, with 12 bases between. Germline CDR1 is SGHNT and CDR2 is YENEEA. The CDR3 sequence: CASSFPSYGNEQFF. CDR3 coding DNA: TGTGCCAGCAGCTTCCCCTCGTACGGCAATGAGCAGTTCTTC.

Here the CDR3 DNA reads TGTGCCAGCGCCGGTGTTCGGGGGTCTAATTCACCCCTCCACTTT. Translating it yields CASAGVRGSNSPLHF. This rearrangement joins TRBV19 to TRBJ1-6, with a possible D match to TRBD1 (5 bases). Germline-derived CDR1 and CDR2 are LNHDA and SQIVND (reference sequence). Trimming took off 9 bases at V and 6 bases at J, with 18 bases between the two ends. The CDR3 extends over 15 amino acids.

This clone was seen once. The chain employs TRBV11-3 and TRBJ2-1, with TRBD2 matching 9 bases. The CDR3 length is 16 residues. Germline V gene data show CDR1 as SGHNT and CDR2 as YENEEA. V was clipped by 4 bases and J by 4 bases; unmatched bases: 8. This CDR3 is CASSSPAGGLYNEQFF. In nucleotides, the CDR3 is TGTGCCAGCAGCTCTCCAGCGGGGGGCTTATACAATGAGCAGTTCTTC.

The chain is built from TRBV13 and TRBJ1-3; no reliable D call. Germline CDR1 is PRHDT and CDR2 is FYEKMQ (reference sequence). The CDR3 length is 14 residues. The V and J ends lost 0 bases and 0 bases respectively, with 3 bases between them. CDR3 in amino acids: CASSLGSSGNTIYF. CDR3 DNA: TGTGCCAGCAGCTTAGGTAGCTCTGGAAACACCATATATTTT. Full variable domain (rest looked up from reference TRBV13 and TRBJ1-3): AAGVIQSPRHLIKEKRETATLKCYPIPRHDTVYWYQQGPGQDPQFLISFYEKMQSDKGSIPDRFSAQQFSDYHSELNMSSLELGDSALYFCASSLGSSGNTIYFGEGSWLTVV.

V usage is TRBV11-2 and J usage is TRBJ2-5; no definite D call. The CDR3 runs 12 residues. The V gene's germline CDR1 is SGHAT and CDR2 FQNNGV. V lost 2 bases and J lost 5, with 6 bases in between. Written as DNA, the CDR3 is TGTGCCAGCAGCTTAAGGCGGGAGACCCAGTACTTC. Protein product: CASSLRRETQYF.

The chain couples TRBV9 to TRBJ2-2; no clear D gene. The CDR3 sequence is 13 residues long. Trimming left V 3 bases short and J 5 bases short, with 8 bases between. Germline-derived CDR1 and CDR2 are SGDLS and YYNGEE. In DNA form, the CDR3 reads TGTGCCAGCAGCGACAGACGAACCGGGGAGCTGTTTTTT. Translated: CASSDRRTGELFF.

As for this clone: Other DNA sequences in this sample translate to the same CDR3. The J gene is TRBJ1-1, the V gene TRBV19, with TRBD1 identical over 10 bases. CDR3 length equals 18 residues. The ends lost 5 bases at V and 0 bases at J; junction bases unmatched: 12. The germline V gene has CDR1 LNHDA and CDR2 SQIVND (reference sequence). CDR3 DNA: TGTGCCAGTAGTGTGCCCCGGGACAGGGGAGAGATGAACACTGAAGCTTTCTTT. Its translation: CASSVPRDRGEMNTEAFF.

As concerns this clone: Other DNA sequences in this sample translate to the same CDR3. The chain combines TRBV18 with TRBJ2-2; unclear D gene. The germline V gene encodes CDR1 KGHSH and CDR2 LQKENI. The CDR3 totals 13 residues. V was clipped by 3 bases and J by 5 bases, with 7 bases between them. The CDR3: CASSPSGTGELFF. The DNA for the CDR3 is TGTGCCAGCTCACCCTCAGGTACCGGGGAGCTGTTTTTT.

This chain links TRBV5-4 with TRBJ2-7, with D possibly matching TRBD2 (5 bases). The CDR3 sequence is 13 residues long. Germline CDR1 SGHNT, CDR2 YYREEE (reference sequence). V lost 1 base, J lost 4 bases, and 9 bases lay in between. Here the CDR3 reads CASSLPGLYEQYF. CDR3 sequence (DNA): TGTGCCAGCAGCTTGCCGGGGTTATACGAGCAGTACTTC.

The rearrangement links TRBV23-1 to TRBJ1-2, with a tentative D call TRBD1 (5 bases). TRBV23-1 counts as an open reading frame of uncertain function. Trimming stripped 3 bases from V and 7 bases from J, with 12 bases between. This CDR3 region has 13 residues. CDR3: CASSHRQGGGYTF. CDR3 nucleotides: TGCGCCAGCAGTCACCGTCAGGGCGGTGGCTACACCTTC.

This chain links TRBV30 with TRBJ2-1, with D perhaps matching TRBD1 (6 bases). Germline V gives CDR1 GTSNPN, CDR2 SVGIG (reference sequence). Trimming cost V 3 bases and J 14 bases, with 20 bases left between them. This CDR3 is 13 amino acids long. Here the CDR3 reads CAWSRGSDLLKFF. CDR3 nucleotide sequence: TGTGCCTGGAGCAGGGGTTCGGACCTCTTAAAGTTCTTC.

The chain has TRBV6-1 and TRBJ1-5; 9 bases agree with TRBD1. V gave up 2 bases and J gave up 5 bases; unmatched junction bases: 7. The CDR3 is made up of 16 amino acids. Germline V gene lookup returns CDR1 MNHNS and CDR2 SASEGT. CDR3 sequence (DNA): TGTGCCAGCAGTGAAATACGGACAGGGGTTTATCAGCCCCAGCATTTT. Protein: CASSEIRTGVYQPQHF.

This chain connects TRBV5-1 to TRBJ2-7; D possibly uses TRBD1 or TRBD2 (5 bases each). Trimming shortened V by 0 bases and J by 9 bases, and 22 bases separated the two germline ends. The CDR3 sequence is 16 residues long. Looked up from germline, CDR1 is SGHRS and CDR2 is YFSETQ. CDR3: CASSLAKGTQGVGQYF. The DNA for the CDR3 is TGCGCCAGCAGCTTGGCAAAGGGCACTCAGGGAGTCGGGCAGTACTTC.

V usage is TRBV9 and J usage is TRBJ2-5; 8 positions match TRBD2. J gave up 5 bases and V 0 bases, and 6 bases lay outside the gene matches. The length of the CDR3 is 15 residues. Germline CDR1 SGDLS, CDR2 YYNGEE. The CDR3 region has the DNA TGTGCCAGCAGCGTAGGAGCGGGAGACCCGGAGACCCAGTACTTC. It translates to CASSVGAGDPETQYF.